The entry below describes one T cell receptor (beta chain). This sample stems from a study of T-cell memory formation after mild COVID-19. The CDR3 is 15 amino acids. The germline CDR1 and CDR2 sequences are SGHTA and FQGNSA. V lost 3 bases and J lost 1, with 9 bases in between. TCRdb recomputed calls from the 5' RACE reads with MiXCR, one row per CDR3 protein. The sample consists of over 55,000 distinct CDR3 sequences, 9% to 15% of them appearing once. This TCR was recovered from a man aged 18 to 35 who had mild COVID-19 (a few samples of this study predate the infection). Cell type and time point are not known. Sequenced sample: PBMCs or a T cell subset sorted from them (not recorded which). This sequence joins TRBV7-2 and TRBJ2-2; tentatively, D is TRBD2 (5 bases). The CDR3 bases are TGTGCCAGCAGCTTTAGGAGCGGGAACACCGGGGAGCTGTTTTTT. Its translation is CASSFRSGNTGELFF.